This TCR beta chain stems from a study of T cells in Graves' hyperthyroidism and ophthalmopathy (dated by TCRdb to between 2017 and 2020). About the study as a whole: Peripheral blood samples were taken at initial diagnosis, before any treatment was given. A discovery cohort of roughly 100 patients, about 40 with Graves' ophthalmopathy and about 58 with stable Graves' hyperthyroidism, was used to find distinguishing TCR V-J signatures. Prospective prediction of ophthalmopathy was tested in an independent validation cohort consisting of 18 to 20 hyperthyroidism patients and some 15 patients who later progressed to ophthalmopathy. The 100 discovery patients were randomly divided into training and test sets at a 7:3 ratio. In addition, the study compared T-cell repertoires in thyroid tissue and in blood from about 6 Graves' hyperthyroidism patients. Following sampling, methimazole starting at 30 mg daily was given to hyperthyroidism patients, and high-dose intravenous methylprednisolone was given to ophthalmopathy patients. The paper reports TCR Vbeta CDR3 sequencing of roughly 140 peripheral blood samples: 40 or so ophthalmopathy, around 80 hyperthyroidism and around 17 progressor patients. What the work shows at the level of the full study, not this receptor alone: Ophthalmopathy was separated from stable hyperthyroidism by a 13 V-J signature model, with over 85% sensitivity and about 81% specificity obtained in cross-validation and 80%/75% obtained in testing. No statistical method was used to set the sample size in advance, and investigators knew the group allocation. Most expanded thyroid clonotypes (frequency above 0.001) were also detected in blood, suggesting blood repertoires may reflect thyroid immune responses. In validation, the model predicted progression to ophthalmopathy a median of 6.5 months before onset, with roughly 71% sensitivity and about 75% specificity.

Ophthalmopathy patients had moderately to severely active disease, Clinical Activity Score of at least 3, NOSPECS grade of at least 4, and duration under 3 months. Any patient with an uncontrolled infection, another autoimmune disease, pregnancy or lactation was excluded. Diagnoses were based on clinical symptoms, serum thyroxine and TRAb, thyroid ultrasound and orbital computed tomography. Ficoll-Paque density gradient centrifugation was used to isolate PBMCs from under 11 ml of fresh peripheral blood. Total RNA was extracted using Trizol reagent, and RNA quality was assessed on an Agilent 2100 Bioanalyzer. To note about this clonotype: Which antigen it targets is not known. Per-base qualities were not stored, and no clone one base away is much larger.

The CDR3 sequence holds 16 residues, the cysteine and phenylalanine included. The kept DNA is CDR3 alone, 48 bases in frame from the first base. CDR1 and CDR2 (DFQATT, SNEGSKA) derive from the germline V gene (reference sequence). Trimming accounts for 3 bases at V and 4 bases at J, while the number of junction bases matched to no gene is 8. Amplification of TCR beta CDR3 regions was carried out from RNA transcripts. The first round of RT-PCR for the TCR CDR3 was performed with the HTBI primer set and the Qiagen OneStep RT-PCR kit. Libraries were constructed in a second round of multiplex PCR, after which size selection and purification were performed. The libraries were sequenced on an Illumina HiSeq2000 using paired-end 100 bp reads. The authors' analysis ran thus. SOAPnuke was used to process the raw data, removing reads that contained adapters or uncalled bases, had a mean Phred below 15, or lacked an exact match to the constant primer or identifier. COPE v1.2.5 was used to merge the high-quality paired reads, and each unique nucleotide sequence was defined as a clonotype. Clonotypes were aligned to IMGT TRBV, TRBD and TRBJ reference segments using MiTCR v1.1. Only V-J combinations with frequency above 0.0001, covering roughly 99% of repertoires, were analysed. A TCS score was defined as the ratio between F50 (clonal expansion) and ExV (chaos), using BLOSUM62-based TCRdist between CDR3 peptides within each V-J. Welch's t-statistics and random forest reduced 500 to 650 V-J features to about 13, which were used in a naive Bayes classifier (R e1071). TCRdb applied fastp at Q25 and MiXCR to the public reads, then kept only in-frame beta chains. Rows are combined by CDR3 protein, so each entry shows the most common genes and DNA. The V and J calls and clone size come from TCRdb's table, not from the authors' own analysis. In this sample the table shows a few hundred thousand distinct CDR3 sequences, less than 20% of which occur a single time. Together, the top ten hold roughly two fifths of the sample.

Material for sequencing was blood. This sequence was found in a man between 18 and 29 years old with Graves' ophthalmopathy. Recombination joined TRBV20-1 with TRBJ1-5, with 11 central nucleotides matching TRBD1. CDR3 reads: CSASSWDRGGNQPQHF. In nucleotides, the sequence is TGCAGTGCTAGCTCCTGGGACAGGGGGGGAAATCAGCCCCAGCATTTT.